These 24 T cell receptor beta chains came from one sample sequenced in a study of blood T cell repertoires in COVID-19. Assay used: immunoSEQ multiplex PCR; TCRdb lists only in-frame clones, some missing. The sample has about 150,000 clones; 86% are singletons. Sequencing was performed on PBMCs or T cells enriched from blood (not recorded which). Every receptor here comes from a man in his fifties or sixties who had recovered from COVID-19.

This chain uses TRBV25-1 with TRBJ2-4, with TRBD2 matching over 13 bases. After removal of 8 bases from V and 4 bases from J, the junction contained 5 bases not matched to a gene. The germline gives CDR1 MGHDK, CDR2 SYGVNS. There are 15 residues in the CDR3. The CDR3 bases are TGTGCCAGCTCGACTAGCGGGGGGCCAAAAAACATTCAGTACTTC. Translating gives CASSTSGGPKNIQYF.

The rearrangement joins TRBV30 to TRBJ1-1; weak D call: TRBD1 (5 bases). Germline lookup yields CDR1 GTSNPN and CDR2 SVGIG (reference sequence). The CDR3 consists of 14 residues. V was pared by 7 bases and J by 1 base, with 16 bases between. CDR3 sequence reads: CAFLQGWGNTEAFF. The CDR3 DNA reads TGTGCCTTTCTCCAGGGTTGGGGGAACACTGAAGCTTTCTTT.

The gene calls are TRBV19 and TRBJ1-2; 7 bases fit TRBD1. CDR3 length: 14 amino acids. V trimming: 7 bases; J trimming: 4 bases; junction bases outside the gene matches: 9. The germline V gene has CDR1 LNHDA and CDR2 SQIVND (reference sequence). The CDR3: CASTTGVFTYGYTF. In nucleotides, the CDR3 is TGTGCCAGTACTACAGGGGTTTTTACCTATGGCTACACCTTC.

The chain links TRBV10-3 to TRBJ1-1, with D unclear. Trimming took 11 bases from V and 1 from J, leaving 17 bases between them. Germline V gene data show CDR1 as ENHRY and CDR2 as SYGVKD. This CDR3 has 14 amino acids. The CDR3 region is CAPPDTAANTEAFF. Written as DNA, the CDR3 is TGTGCCCCCCCCGACACGGCAGCGAACACTGAAGCTTTCTTT.

V and J are TRBV12-3 or TRBV12-4 and TRBJ1-2, with D possibly matching TRBD1 (5 bases). This CDR3 is built from 13 residues. Trimming took off 5 bases at V and 3 bases at J, with 10 bases between the two ends. CDR3 sequence: CASSLDIYYGYTF. The DNA of the CDR3 is TGTGCCAGCAGTCTGGACATCTACTATGGCTACACCTTC.

The chain recombines TRBV11-2 with TRBJ1-1; D gene unclear. The CDR3 runs to 14 residues. Trimming took off 0 bases at V and 4 bases at J, with 9 bases between the two ends. Per germline, CDR1 SGHAT and CDR2 FQNNGV. CDR3 nucleotides: TGTGCCAGCAGCTTAGATCTCGGGATCACTGAAGCTTTCTTT. This codes for CASSLDLGITEAFF.

V usage is TRBV5-1 and J usage is TRBJ1-5; perhaps TRBD1 as D (6 bases). V lost 1 base and J lost 4, with 12 bases in between. CDR3 length equals 15 residues. From germline, CDR1 is SGHRS and CDR2 YFSETQ. The CDR3 spells CASSLSGQENQPQHF. The DNA for the CDR3 is TGCGCCAGCAGCTTGTCGGGACAAGAAAATCAGCCCCAGCATTTT.

This clone was detected ten times or more. The chain has TRBV5-4 and TRBJ2-7, with D maybe TRBD1 (6 bases). The V gene lost 1 base and the J gene lost 10 bases, with 15 bases spanning the gap. There are 13 residues in the CDR3. The V gene's germline CDR1 is SGHNT and CDR2 YYREEE (reference sequence). The CDR3 DNA is TGTGCCAGCAGCTTGAATACAGGGCGTGGACAGTACTTC. Encoded protein: CASSLNTGRGQYF.

J is TRBJ1-1 and V is TRBV7-9; TRBD1 matches at 7 bases. This CDR3 has 15 amino acids. Germline-derived CDR1 and CDR2 are SEHNR and FQNEAQ (reference sequence). With 1 base clipped from V and 4 bases from J, the junction kept 6 bases outside the gene matches. The CDR3 protein is CASSLERGLSTEAFF. In DNA form, the CDR3 reads TGTGCCAGCAGCTTAGAGAGGGGGCTAAGCACTGAAGCTTTCTTT.

J is TRBJ1-5 and V is TRBV6-1, with TRBD1 matching 9 bases. Germline assignment: CDR1 MNHNS and CDR2 SASEGT. The CDR3 has 17 residues. The junction had 6 bases not matched to a gene; V was cut back by 3 bases and J by 0 bases. The CDR3 sequence: CASSEGQGSYSNQPQHF. CDR3 sequence (DNA): TGTGCCAGCAGTGAGGGACAGGGCAGTTATAGCAATCAGCCCCAGCATTTT.

This clone showed up just a few times. This chain links TRBV5-1 with TRBJ2-2; D not certain. Germline loops: CDR1 SGHRS, CDR2 YFSETQ. V was pared by 2 bases and J by 6 bases, with 11 bases between. This CDR3 contains 14 residues. The CDR3 DNA is TGCGCCAGCAGCTTAAGCCCTCCTGCCGGGGAGCTGTTTTTT. Amino acids: CASSLSPPAGELFF.

This chain joins TRBV19 and TRBJ1-1, with D possibly matching TRBD1 (6 bases). V was pared by 5 bases and J by 5 bases, with 15 bases between. This CDR3 contains 14 residues. The germline V gene encodes CDR1 LNHDA and CDR2 SQIVND (reference sequence). The CDR3 protein is CASSAPGGRTEAFF. In DNA form, the CDR3 reads TGTGCCAGTAGTGCCCCCGGGGGGCGGACTGAAGCTTTCTTT.

This clone was counted only a few times. The V call is TRBV7-3, the J call TRBJ2-7; D may be TRBD1 (8 bases). V was shortened by 3 bases and J by 3 bases, with 12 bases between the two germline ends. Looked up from germline, CDR1 is SGHTA and CDR2 is FQGTGA. The CDR3 has 14 residues. The CDR3 loop reads CASSFTGGDYEQYF. CDR3 DNA: TGTGCCAGCAGCTTTACAGGGGGGGACTACGAGCAGTACTTC.

The V call is TRBV28, the J call TRBJ1-5; 9 bases match TRBD1. The length of the CDR3 is 17 residues. With V trimmed by 6 bases and J by 3 bases, 12 bases remained unmatched. CDR1 MDHEN and CDR2 SYDVKM come from the germline V gene. CDR3 loop: CASSPAGTGRPNQPQHF. In nucleotides, the CDR3 is TGTGCCAGCAGCCCGGCCGGGACAGGGCGACCCAATCAGCCCCAGCATTTT.

The chain combines TRBV16 with TRBJ2-1; TRBD2 matches at 8 bases. V trimming: 3 bases; J trimming: 10 bases; junction bases outside the gene matches: 5. Per the germline V gene, CDR1 is KGHSY and CDR2 is FQNENV. The CDR3 totals 13 residues. As DNA, the CDR3 is TGTGCCAGCAGCCAGGTCTCGGGAGGGGAGCAGTTCTTC. Its protein product is CASSQVSGGEQFF. Filled out from reference TRBV16 and TRBJ2-1, the complete variable domain reads GEEVAQTPKHLVRGEGQKAKLYCAPIKGHSYVFWYQQVLKNEFKFLISFQNENVFDETGMPKERFSAKCLPNSPCSLEIQATKLEDSAVYFCASSQVSGGEQFFGPGTRLTVL.

This clone was seen just once. V is TRBV27 and J is TRBJ1-1, with D possibly TRBD1 on 5 matching bases. The germline gives CDR1 MNHEY, CDR2 SMNVEV (reference sequence). V lost 5 bases to trimming and J lost 0 bases, with 10 bases between them. CDR3 length: 14 residues. DNA of the CDR3: TGTGCCAGCAGTCCCAGGGTTATGAACACTGAAGCTTTCTTT. This codes for CASSPRVMNTEAFF.

CDR3 bases: TGTGCCAGCAGCCACGAGGGTACTGAAGCTTTCTTT. Its translation: CASSHEGTEAFF. The rearrangement joins TRBV3-1 (or the pseudogene TRBV3-2) to TRBJ1-1, with D unresolved. Germline CDR1 and CDR2: LGHDT and YNNKEL (reference sequence). V was cut by 3 bases and J by 5 bases, with 7 bases left in between. This CDR3 has 12 amino acids.

CDR3 loop: CATSRDLGKPEAFF. The CDR3 coding sequence is TGTGCCACCAGCAGAGATCTCGGGAAACCCGAAGCTTTCTTT. The chain carries TRBV15 and TRBJ1-1, with D unresolved. The V gene's germline CDR1 is LNHNV and CDR2 YYDKDF (reference sequence). The V end was cut by 0 bases, the J end by 8 bases, with 13 bases between. The CDR3 loop spans 14 amino acids.

The V and J genes are TRBV7-3 and TRBJ1-1, with TRBD1 as a possible D gene (6 bases). The germline V gene has CDR1 SGHTA and CDR2 FQGTGA. V was cut by 5 bases and J by 0 bases, with 13 bases left in between. The CDR3 consists of 15 residues. The CDR3 coding sequence is TGTGCCAGCAGCCGGTTGACAGGTGTGAACACTGAAGCTTTCTTT. Its translation: CASSRLTGVNTEAFF.

The chain links TRBV9 to TRBJ1-5; tentative D call: TRBD1 (6 bases). CDR1 SGDLS and CDR2 YYNGEE come from the germline V gene. The CDR3 consists of 14 residues. The V gene lost 4 bases and the J gene lost 4 bases, with 12 bases spanning the gap. The CDR3 loop is CASSQDSLNQPQHF. The CDR3 nucleotides read TGTGCCAGCAGCCAGGACAGCCTAAATCAGCCCCAGCATTTT.

This clone turned up a few times. The chain couples TRBV6-2 or TRBV6-3 to TRBJ1-3; 9 bases match TRBD1. The CDR3 contains 16 residues. In germline, CDR1 is MNHEY, CDR2 SVGEGT. Losses at the gene ends were 5 bases for V and 3 bases for J; bases not matched to a gene: 8. Here the CDR3 reads CASSTRTGAGGNTIYF. As DNA, the CDR3 is TGTGCCAGCAGTACCCGGACAGGGGCGGGTGGAAACACCATATATTTT.

In nucleotides, the CDR3 is TGTGCCAGCTCACCGGCGGGTTCCTACGAGCAGTACGTC. It is translated as CASSPAGSYEQYV. The rearrangement links TRBV18 to TRBJ2-7, with D tentatively TRBD2 (5 bases). The CDR3 runs to 13 residues. Germline V CDR1 and CDR2: KGHSH, LQKENI. V lost 3 bases and J 1 base, leaving 7 bases between the germline ends.

The rearrangement uses TRBV3-1 (or the pseudogene TRBV3-2) and TRBJ1-2; 11 bases are a match to TRBD1. The CDR3 runs 15 residues. CDR1 and CDR2 from the germline V gene are LGHDT and YNNKEL (reference sequence). The V and J ends lost 4 bases and 7 bases, in that order; junction bases with no gene match: 8. In DNA form, the CDR3 reads TGTGCCAGCAGCCTGCAGCCCGGGACAGGGGGTGGCTACACCTTC. Protein product: CASSLQPGTGGGYTF.

This clone has a handful of counts. J is TRBJ2-6 and V is TRBV11-3; D call uncertain. Trimming removed 0 bases at V and 0 bases at J, with 12 bases between. The CDR3 runs to 18 residues. Looked up from germline, CDR1 is SGHNT and CDR2 is YENEEA. The CDR3 loop reads CASSLEQRNGSGANVLTF. DNA of the CDR3: TGTGCCAGCAGCTTAGAGCAGAGGAATGGCTCTGGGGCCAACGTCCTGACTTTC.